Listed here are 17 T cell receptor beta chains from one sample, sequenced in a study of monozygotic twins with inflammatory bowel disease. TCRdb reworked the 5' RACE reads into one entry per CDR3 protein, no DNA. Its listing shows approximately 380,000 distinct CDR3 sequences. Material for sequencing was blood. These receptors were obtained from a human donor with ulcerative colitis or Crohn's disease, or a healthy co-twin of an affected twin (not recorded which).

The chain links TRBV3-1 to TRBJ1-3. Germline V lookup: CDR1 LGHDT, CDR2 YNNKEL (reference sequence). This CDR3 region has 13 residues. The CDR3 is CASTQYPRNTIYF. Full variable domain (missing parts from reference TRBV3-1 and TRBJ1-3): DTAVSQTPKYLVTQMGNDKSIKCEQNLGHDTMYWYKQDSKKFLKIMFSYNNKELIINETVPNRFSPKSPDKAHLNLHINSLELGDSAVYFCASTQYPRNTIYFGEGSWLTVV.

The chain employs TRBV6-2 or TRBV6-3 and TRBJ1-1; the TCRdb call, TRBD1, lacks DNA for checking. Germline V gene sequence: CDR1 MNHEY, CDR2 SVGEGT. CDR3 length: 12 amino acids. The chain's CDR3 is CASNLGSGEAFF.

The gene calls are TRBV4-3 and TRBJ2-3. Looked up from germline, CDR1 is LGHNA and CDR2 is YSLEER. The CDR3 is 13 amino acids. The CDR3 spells CASSQAETDTQYF.

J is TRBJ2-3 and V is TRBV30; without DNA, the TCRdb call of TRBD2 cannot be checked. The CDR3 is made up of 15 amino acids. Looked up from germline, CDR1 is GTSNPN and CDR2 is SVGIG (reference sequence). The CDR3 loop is CAWKEGASSQITQYF.

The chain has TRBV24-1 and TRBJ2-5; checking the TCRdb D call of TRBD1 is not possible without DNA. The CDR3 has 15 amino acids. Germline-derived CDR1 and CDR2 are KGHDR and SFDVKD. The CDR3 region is CATSARTENKETQYF.

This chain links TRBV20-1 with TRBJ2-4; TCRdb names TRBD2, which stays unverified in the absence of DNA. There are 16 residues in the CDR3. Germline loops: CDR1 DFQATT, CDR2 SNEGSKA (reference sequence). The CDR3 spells CSAVEAGGLAKNMQYF.

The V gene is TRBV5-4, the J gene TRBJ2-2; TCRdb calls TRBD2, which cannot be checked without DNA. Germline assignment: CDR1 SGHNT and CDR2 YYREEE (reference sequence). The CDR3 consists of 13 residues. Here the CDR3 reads CAGTGRVTGELFF.

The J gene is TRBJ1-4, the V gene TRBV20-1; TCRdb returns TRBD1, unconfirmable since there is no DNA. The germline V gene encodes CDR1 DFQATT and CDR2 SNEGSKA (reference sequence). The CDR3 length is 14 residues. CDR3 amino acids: CSAYGTGSHEKLFF.

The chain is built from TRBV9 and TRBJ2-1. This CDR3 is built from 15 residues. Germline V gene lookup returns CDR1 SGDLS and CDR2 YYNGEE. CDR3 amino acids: CASSVDKVLGNEQFF.

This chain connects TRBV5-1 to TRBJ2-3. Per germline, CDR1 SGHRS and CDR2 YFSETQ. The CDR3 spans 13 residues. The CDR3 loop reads CASNHRPTDTQYF.

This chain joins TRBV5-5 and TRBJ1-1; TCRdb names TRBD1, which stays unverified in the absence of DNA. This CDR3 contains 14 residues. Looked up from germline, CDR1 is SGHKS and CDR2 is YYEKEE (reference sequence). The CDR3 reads CASSLARDSTEAFF.

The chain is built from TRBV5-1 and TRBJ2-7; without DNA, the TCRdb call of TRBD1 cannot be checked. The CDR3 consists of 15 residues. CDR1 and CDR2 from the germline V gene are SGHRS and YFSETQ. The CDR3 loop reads CASSMGTGALYEQYF.

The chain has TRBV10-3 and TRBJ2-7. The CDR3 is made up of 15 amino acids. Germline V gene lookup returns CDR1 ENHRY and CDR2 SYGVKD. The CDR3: CAISELNRDSYEQYF.

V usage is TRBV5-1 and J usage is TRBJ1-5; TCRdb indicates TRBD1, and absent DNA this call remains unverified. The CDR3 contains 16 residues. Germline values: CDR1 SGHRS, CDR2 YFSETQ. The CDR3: CASSSFPGDSNQPQHF. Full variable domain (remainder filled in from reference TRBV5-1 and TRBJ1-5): KAGVTQTPRYLIKTRGQQVTLSCSPISGHRSVSWYQQTPGQGLQFLFEYFSETQRNKGNFPGRFSGRQFSNSRSEMNVSTLELGDSALYLCASSSFPGDSNQPQHFGDGTRLSIL.

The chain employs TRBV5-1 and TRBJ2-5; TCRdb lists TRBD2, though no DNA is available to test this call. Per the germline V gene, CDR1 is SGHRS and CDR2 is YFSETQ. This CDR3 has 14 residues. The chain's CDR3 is CASSLALGEETQYF. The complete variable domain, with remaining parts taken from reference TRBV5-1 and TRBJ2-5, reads KAGVTQTPRYLIKTRGQQVTLSCSPISGHRSVSWYQQTPGQGLQFLFEYFSETQRNKGNFPGRFSGRQFSNSRSEMNVSTLELGDSALYLCASSLALGEETQYFGPGTRLLVL.

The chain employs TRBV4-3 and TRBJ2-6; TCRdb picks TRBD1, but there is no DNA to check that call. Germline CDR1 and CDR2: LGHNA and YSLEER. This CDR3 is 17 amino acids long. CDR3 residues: CASSPRDRLSGANVLTF.

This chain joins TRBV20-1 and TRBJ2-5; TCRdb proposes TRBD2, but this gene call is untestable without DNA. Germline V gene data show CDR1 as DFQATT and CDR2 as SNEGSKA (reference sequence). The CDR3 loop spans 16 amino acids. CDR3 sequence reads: CSARDRGEVIQETQYF.